The entry that follows covers one T cell receptor beta chain sequence. Unmatched junction bases numbered 7, after V lost 5 bases and J lost 3 bases. Germline loops: CDR1 SGHVS, CDR2 FQNEAQ. This CDR3 comprises 15 residues. The sample comes from a study of T cells in Graves' hyperthyroidism and ophthalmopathy. Researchers amplified the TCR beta CDR3 regions from RNA transcripts. The primer set for the first-round RT-PCR of the TCR CDR3 was HTBI. Each CDR3 protein is one row after TCRdb ran MiXCR on the multiplex PCR reads. The data contain some 490,000 distinct CDR3 sequences, around a fifth of them singletons.

This chain links TRBV7-8 with TRBJ1-5; TRBD1 agrees at 7 bases. This TCR was recovered from a woman in her seventies with Graves' ophthalmopathy. Sequencing input: blood. In DNA form, the CDR3 reads TGTGCCAGCAGCGCCGGGGACAGCATCAATCAGCCCCAGCATTTT. Its translation is CASSAGDSINQPQHF.